The 8 T cell receptor beta chains below all came from one sample that was sequenced in a study of blood T cell repertoires in COVID-19. This table comes from immunoSEQ multiplex PCR, and its TCRdb copy is limited to in-frame clones, with some not included. The table includes about 260,000 clones, 90% detected once. The sequencing input was peripheral blood. All receptors derive from a woman aged 40 to 55 with acute or convalescent COVID-19.

This rearrangement joins TRBV18 to TRBJ1-1, with 9 bases that match TRBD1. The CDR3 is 14 residues long. The junction had 10 bases not matched to a gene; V was cut back by 3 bases and J by 11 bases. Germline CDR1 and CDR2: KGHSH and LQKENI. For the CDR3, the DNA is TGTGCCAGCTCACCCCCGGGACAGGGAACAGAGGCTTTCTTT. Amino acid sequence: CASSPPGQGTEAFF. The whole variable domain, remainder taken from reference TRBV18 and TRBJ1-1, is NAGVMQNPRHLVRRRGQEARLRCSPMKGHSHVYWYRQLPEEGLKFMVYLQKENIIDESGMPKERFSAEFPKEGPSILRIQQVVRGDSAAYFCASSPPGQGTEAFFGQGTRLTVV.

The chain combines TRBV7-2 with TRBJ2-1, with D hard to call. This CDR3 spans 17 amino acids. Between the trimmed V and J ends, which lost 3 bases and 5 bases, there was a span of 20 bases. Germline CDR1 reads SGHTA; CDR2 reads FQGNSA. CDR3: CASSLVPYLLRHNEQFF. The CDR3 DNA reads as TGTGCCAGCAGCTTGGTTCCCTACCTCCTGCGTCACAATGAGCAGTTCTTC.

The rearrangement links TRBV2 to TRBJ1-5; 9 nucleotides agree with TRBD1. The CDR3 is 15 amino acids. After removal of 1 base from V and 5 bases from J, the junction contained 3 bases not matched to a gene. The germline CDR1 and CDR2 sequences are SNHLY and FYNNEI. CDR3: CASSEGQGGYQPQHF. The CDR3 bases are TGTGCCAGCAGTGAAGGACAGGGGGGATATCAGCCCCAGCATTTT.

The V call is TRBV15, the J call TRBJ2-1; D perhaps matches TRBD2 (6 bases). V was shortened by 5 bases and J by 3 bases, with 14 bases between the two germline ends. The CDR3 spans 15 residues. Germline V gene lookup returns CDR1 LNHNV and CDR2 YYDKDF (reference sequence). The CDR3 region has the DNA TGTGCCACCAGCCCCCAGGAGGGAGACTACAATGAGCAGTTCTTC. It encodes CATSPQEGDYNEQFF.

The V and J genes are TRBV27 and TRBJ2-2; D unresolved. The V gene's germline CDR1 is MNHEY and CDR2 SMNVEV (reference sequence). The CDR3 is 14 residues long. V lost 5 bases to trimming and J lost 1 base, with 8 bases between them. This CDR3 is CASSQSLNTGELFF. DNA of the CDR3: TGTGCCAGCAGTCAGTCCCTGAACACCGGGGAGCTGTTTTTT.

The chain joins TRBV10-3 to TRBJ1-1; 8 nucleotides match TRBD1. The CDR3 is 14 residues long. From germline, CDR1 is ENHRY and CDR2 SYGVKD. The J segment lost 0 bases and the V segment lost 8 bases, leaving 5 bases of the junction unmatched. CDR3 sequence reads: CAIGGQGLNTEAFF. In DNA, the CDR3 is TGTGCCATCGGCGGACAGGGTTTGAACACTGAAGCTTTCTTT.

The V call is TRBV30, the J call TRBJ1-5; 10 nucleotides match TRBD1. The length of the CDR3 is 14 residues. V dropped 3 bases and J dropped 1; count of bases not matched to a gene: 0. The germline V gene encodes CDR1 GTSNPN and CDR2 SVGIG (reference sequence). The CDR3 spells CAWRGQGSNQPQHF. The CDR3 region has the DNA TGTGCCTGGAGGGGACAGGGGAGCAATCAGCCCCAGCATTTT.

This chain joins TRBV9 and TRBJ2-2; 7 bases fit TRBD1. J was trimmed by 1 base and V by 3 bases; bases with no gene match: 21. This CDR3 has 21 amino acids. Germline CDR1 reads SGDLS; CDR2 reads YYNGEE. CDR3 nucleotides: TGTGCCAGCAGCGCAAACCCCAAAAAGGGACAGCAGCAATGGAACACCGGGGAGCTGTTTTTT. Its translation is CASSANPKKGQQQWNTGELFF.